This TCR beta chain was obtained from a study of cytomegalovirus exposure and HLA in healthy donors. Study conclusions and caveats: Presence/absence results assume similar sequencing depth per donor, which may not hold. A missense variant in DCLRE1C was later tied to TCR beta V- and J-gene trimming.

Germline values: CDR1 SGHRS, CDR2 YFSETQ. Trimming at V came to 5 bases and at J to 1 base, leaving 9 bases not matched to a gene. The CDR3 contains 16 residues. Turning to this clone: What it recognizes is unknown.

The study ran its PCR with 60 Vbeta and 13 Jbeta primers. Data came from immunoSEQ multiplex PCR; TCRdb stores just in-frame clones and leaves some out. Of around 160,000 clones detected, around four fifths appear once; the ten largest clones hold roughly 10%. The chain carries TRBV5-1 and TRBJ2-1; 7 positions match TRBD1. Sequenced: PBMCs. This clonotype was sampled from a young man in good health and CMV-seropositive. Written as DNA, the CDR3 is TGCGCCAGCAGTCCGACCGGGACAGTATCCTACAATGAGCAGTTCTTC. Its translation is CASSPTGTVSYNEQFF.